This TCR beta chain was captured by sequencing in a study of blood T cell repertoires in COVID-19. Overall study context: COVID-19 samples collected from the United States, Italy and Spain covered acute and convalescent phases. The analysed material was cDNA or gDNA that came from T cells, B-cell-depleted T cells, or PBMCs.

Authors' data handling: Reference gene primer amplification gave estimated nucleated cell counts. Clones were sequenced by immunoSEQ multiplex PCR, and TCRdb holds only the in-frame ones, with some missing. V, J and clone size reflect that table, while D and trimming were determined from the DNA. Here the sample spans tens of thousands of clones, around 91% being singletons. The sequenced sample consisted of peripheral blood. This receptor was obtained from a woman of 80 years or more with active or convalescent COVID-19.

CDR3 DNA: TGTGCCAGTAGTATAGCTCCCTCAGGGACAGTAATCTACGAGCAGTACTTC. This sequence encodes CASSIAPSGTVIYEQYF. The J gene is TRBJ2-7, the V gene TRBV19; TRBD1 matches at 7 bases. This CDR3 spans 17 amino acids. Germline V gene lookup returns CDR1 LNHDA and CDR2 SQIVND (reference sequence). V shed 1 base and J 3 bases; nucleotides not matched to a gene: 12.